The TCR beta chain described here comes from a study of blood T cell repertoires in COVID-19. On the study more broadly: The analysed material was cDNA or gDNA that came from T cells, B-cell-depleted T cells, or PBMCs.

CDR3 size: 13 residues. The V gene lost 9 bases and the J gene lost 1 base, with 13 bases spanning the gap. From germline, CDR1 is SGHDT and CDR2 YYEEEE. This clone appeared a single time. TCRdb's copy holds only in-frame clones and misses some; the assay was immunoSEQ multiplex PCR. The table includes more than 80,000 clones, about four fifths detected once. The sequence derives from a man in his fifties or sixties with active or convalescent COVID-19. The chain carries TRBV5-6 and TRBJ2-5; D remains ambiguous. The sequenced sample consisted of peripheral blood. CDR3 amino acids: CATQQAVQETQYF. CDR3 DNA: TGTGCCACCCAGCAGGCCGTCCAAGAGACCCAGTACTTC.